Presented here are 10 T cell receptor beta chains from one specimen sequenced in a study of early T cells in non-severe SARS-CoV-2 infection. TCRdb used MiXCR to reprocess the 5' RACE reads, holding one entry per CDR3 protein. The data contain approximately 38,000 distinct CDR3 sequences, 4.7% of them singletons. Sequencing was carried out using whole blood. The receptors shown here come from an adult who was a healthcare worker with PCR-confirmed SARS-CoV-2 infection or an uninfected control (not recorded which).

The chain joins TRBV13 to TRBJ2-2; D not resolved. V gave up 2 bases and J gave up 7 bases, with 5 bases separating them. The V gene's germline CDR1 is PRHDT and CDR2 FYEKMQ (reference sequence). The CDR3 has 12 residues. The chain's CDR3 is CASSLKGGELFF. The CDR3 nucleotides are TGTGCCAGCAGCTTAAAGGGCGGGGAGCTGTTTTTT.

This clonotype has at least ten counts. The V call is TRBV2, the J call TRBJ2-3; maybe TRBD1 (6 bases). In germline, CDR1 is SNHLY, CDR2 FYNNEI. The CDR3 length is 14 residues. Trimming removed 6 bases at V and 1 base at J, with 11 bases between. The CDR3 here is CASRGDTGTDTQYF. The DNA for the CDR3 is TGTGCCAGCAGGGGGGACACTGGCACAGATACGCAGTATTTT.

This clonotype has only one observation. This chain connects TRBV27 to TRBJ2-1; the D gene is possibly TRBD2 (7 bases). Trimming left V 8 bases short and J 8 bases short, with 16 bases between. Per germline, CDR1 MNHEY and CDR2 SMNVEV (reference sequence). The CDR3 is 13 amino acids. CDR3 DNA: TGTGCCAGCGGTAAATGGGGGGGCTATGAGCAGTTCTTC. This translates into CASGKWGGYEQFF.

The V call is TRBV12-3 or TRBV12-4, the J call TRBJ1-2, with D tentatively TRBD1 (5 bases). Trimming removed 8 bases from V and 7 bases from J, with 20 bases in between. The CDR3 consists of 14 residues. The CDR3 DNA reads TGTGCCAGCCTCCGGGGGGGAACGGCTAGTGGCTACACCTTC. Its translation is CASLRGGTASGYTF.

There are a few counts of this clonotype. The rearrangement links TRBV10-3 to TRBJ2-7; 11 positions agree with TRBD2. CDR1 and CDR2 from the germline V gene are ENHRY and SYGVKD. Trimming at V came to 4 bases and at J to 4 bases, leaving 12 bases not matched to a gene. The CDR3 spans 17 residues. The chain's CDR3 is CAISGLGGGLADYEQYF. The CDR3 DNA follows: TGTGCCATCAGTGGTCTAGGCGGGGGACTAGCGGATTACGAGCAGTACTTC.

In the case of this clonotype: Its ends do not fully match the called genes, so a read error is possible. J is TRBJ2-5 and V is TRBV7-7; 8 bases align to TRBD1. This CDR3 contains 16 residues. Looked up from germline, CDR1 is SSHAT and CDR2 is FNYEAQ (reference sequence). The CDR3 loop is CASSLDSGTGQETQYF. CDR3 nucleotide sequence: TGTGCTAGCAGCTTAGATTCCGGGACAGGACAAGAGACCCAGTACTTC.

The V and J genes are TRBV18 and TRBJ1-1; TRBD1 might be the D (5 bases). This CDR3 region has 14 residues. Trimming shortened V by 4 bases and J by 3 bases, and 12 bases separated the two germline ends. Germline V gives CDR1 KGHSH, CDR2 LQKENI. CDR3 in DNA: TGTGCCAGCTCACTCGGGATCAGGGACACTGAAGCTTTCTTT. Translating gives CASSLGIRDTEAFF.

In this sample, this clonotype turned up many times. The V and J genes are TRBV29-1 and TRBJ1-5; D call uncertain. This CDR3 has 13 residues. The germline V gene encodes CDR1 SQVTM and CDR2 ANQGSEA. The V end was cut by 4 bases, the J end by 5 bases, with 12 bases between. The CDR3 DNA reads as TGCAGCGTTGCATCGGCTGACTATCAGCCCCAGCATTTT. It translates to CSVASADYQPQHF.

This chain uses TRBV24-1 with TRBJ2-1; perhaps D is TRBD1 or TRBD2 (5 bases each). Germline CDR1 reads KGHDR; CDR2 reads SFDVKD. Trimming removed 4 bases at V and 8 bases at J, with 26 bases between. This CDR3 is 18 amino acids long. The CDR3 bases are TGTGCCACCAGTGAGGGTCGGGATGACGCTCCTGGCAGGGATGAGCAGTTCTTC. This gives the protein CATSEGRDDAPGRDEQFF.

The V and J genes are TRBV10-3 and TRBJ2-7; a weak D match, TRBD2 (5 bases). This CDR3 is built from 13 residues. Germline V gene lookup returns CDR1 ENHRY and CDR2 SYGVKD. The V end lost 2 bases, the J end lost 5 bases, and 10 bases lay between the germline ends. Written as DNA, the CDR3 is TGTGCCATCAGTGAGCGCCTGGAGGACGAGCAGTACTTC. Residues: CAISERLEDEQYF.